The clone carrying this T cell receptor beta chain was seen a handful of times. The antigen is undetermined. One heparinised draw, averaging about 0.11 L, was taken per donor. CDR1 and CDR2 from the germline V gene are LNHDA and SQIVND (reference sequence). Trimming removed 5 bases from V and 11 bases from J, with 13 bases in between. There are 12 residues in the CDR3. This record comes from a study of beta chain features in type 1 diabetes. About the research overall: Healthy donors, compared against patients, showed similar age, gender and cell yields. Sorted cells examined across all samples numbered around 110,000,000.

Expressed TCRB transcripts got sequenced, as all isolated RNA was reverse transcribed. Sequencing was performed with immunoSEQ multiplex PCR; in TCRdb, only in-frame clones are kept and a portion is missing. Among around 280,000 clones, about 15% were seen once, and the ten largest hold 0.015% to 0.017%. General study points: Researchers cautioned that cDNA sequencing could over-represent cells with high TCR expression. All four CD4+ subsets of Type 1 diabetes patients contained TCRB CDR3s that were moderately but significantly shorter.

The TCR was taken from a young man with type 1 diabetes. The V call is TRBV19, the J call TRBJ1-5; no reliable D call. Sequencing was carried out using naive CD4+ T cells from blood. The chain's CDR3 is CASSLPPEAQHF. In DNA, the CDR3 is TGTGCCAGTAGTCTACCCCCAGAGGCCCAGCATTTT.